The sequence of this T cell receptor beta chain was determined in a study of T cells after yellow fever vaccination. Looking at the study overall: Some fractions had low cell numbers, and these were prepared with SMART-Seq v4 Ultra Low Input.

The CDR3 is 15 residues long. V dropped 4 bases and J dropped 5 bases, with 18 bases sitting between them. Germline values: CDR1 MGHRA, CDR2 YSYEKL. The study's findings and limits: The study found a weaker secondary response that peaked faster, day 5 versus 15. Clonotypes found in both CD4 and CD8 compartments made up a small share. Among primary-vaccination clones, most reappeared after the booster, at approximately 96% for CD4 and about 90% for CD8.

From the 5' RACE reads, TCRdb called clonotypes with MiXCR, one entry per CDR3 protein. The data contain 620,000 or so distinct CDR3 sequences, about 15% of them seen just once; the ten biggest clones take up around a sixth. About this clonotype itself: Antigen specificity is unknown.

The specimen was PBMCs, collected 5 to 6 days after the first yellow fever vaccination. The chain links TRBV4-1 to TRBJ2-7; D possibly corresponds to TRBD2 (6 bases). This TCR came from a man younger than 30 who received the YFV17D yellow fever vaccine. The CDR3, as DNA: TGCGCCAGCAGCCTAGACCAACGGGGGTTCGACGAGCAGTACTTC. This sequence encodes CASSLDQRGFDEQYF.